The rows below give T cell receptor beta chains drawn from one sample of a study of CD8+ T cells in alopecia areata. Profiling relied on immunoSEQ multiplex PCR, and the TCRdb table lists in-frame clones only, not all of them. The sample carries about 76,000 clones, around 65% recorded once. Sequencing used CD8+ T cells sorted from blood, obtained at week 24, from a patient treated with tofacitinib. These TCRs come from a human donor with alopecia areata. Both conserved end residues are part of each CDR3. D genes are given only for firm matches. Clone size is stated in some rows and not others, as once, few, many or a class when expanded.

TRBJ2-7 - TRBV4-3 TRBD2 TGCGCCAGCAGCCAACTAGCGGGAAGCTCCTACGAGCAGTACTTC CASSQLAGSSYEQYF
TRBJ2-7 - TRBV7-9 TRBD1 TGTGCCAGCAGCTTTGGACAGGGGTACGAGCAGTACTTC CASSFGQGYEQYF
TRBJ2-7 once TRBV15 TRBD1 TGTGCCACCAGCCCTTACGGACAGGCCCAGGGGCAGTACTTC CATSPYGQAQGQYF
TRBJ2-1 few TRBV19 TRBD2 TGTGCCAGTAGAGTGAGCGGGAGTTCCTACAATGAGCAGTTCTTC CASRVSGSSYNEQFF
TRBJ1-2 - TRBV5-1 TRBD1 TGCGCCAGCAGCCTTACAGGGGCCGACTATGGCTACACCTTC CASSLTGADYGYTF
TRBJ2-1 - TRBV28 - TGTGCCAGCAGTTGGAGGCGGGAATTTGAGCAGTTCTTC CASSWRREFEQFF
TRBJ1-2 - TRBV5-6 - TGTGCCAGCAGCTTGGCACTCCTGGTGGATGGCTACACCTTC CASSLALLVDGYTF
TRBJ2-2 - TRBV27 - TGTGCCAGCAAACTACAGGATACCGGGGAGCTGTTTTTT CASKLQDTGELFF
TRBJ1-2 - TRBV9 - TGTGCCAGCAGCCAAGCGTTTGGGGGCGTGGATGGCTACACCTTC CASSQAFGGVDGYTF
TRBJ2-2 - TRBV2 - TGTGCCAGCAGTATCAAGGGGACCGGGGAGCTGTTTTTT CASSIKGTGELFF
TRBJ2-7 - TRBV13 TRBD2 TGTGCCAGCAGCCTAGGACTAGCGGGGGCCTACGAGCAGTACTTC CASSLGLAGAYEQYF
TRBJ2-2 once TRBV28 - TGTGCCAGCCACACAGGAACCGGGGAGCTGTTTTTT CASHTGTGELFF
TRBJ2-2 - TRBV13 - TGTGCCAGCAGCTTAACCGGGGAGCTGTTTTTT CASSLTGELFF
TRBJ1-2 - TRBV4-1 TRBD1 TGCGCCAGCAGCGGGACAGGGATCGGCTACACCTTC CASSGTGIGYTF
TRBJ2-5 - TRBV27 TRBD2 TGTGCCAGCAGAATCGCTAGCGGGGGGAGGGAGACCCAGTACTTC CASRIASGGRETQYF
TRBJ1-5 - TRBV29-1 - TGCAGCGTTGGTGGGGGAGATGAGGATTCTCAGCCCCAGCATTTT CSVGGGDEDSQPQHF
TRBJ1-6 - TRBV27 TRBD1 TGTGCCAGCAGGCGCGGGACAGGGAATTCACCCCTCCACTTT CASRRGTGNSPLHF
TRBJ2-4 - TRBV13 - TGTGCCAGCAGCTTGAAATATCGGGGGAGAGACATTCAGTACTTC CASSLKYRGRDIQYF
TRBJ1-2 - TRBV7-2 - TGTGCCAGCAGCCTATCCCAGGGGCCGGGCTATGGCTACACCTTC CASSLSQGPGYGYTF
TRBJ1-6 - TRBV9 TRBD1 TGTGCCAGCAGCGCTCTGACAGGGAGCAACTCACCCCTCCACTTT CASSALTGSNSPLHF
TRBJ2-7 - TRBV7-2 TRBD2 TGTGCCAGCGGGGCCCCTAGCGGGTTCTCCTACGAGCAGTACTTC CASGAPSGFSYEQYF
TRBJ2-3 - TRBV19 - TGTGCCAGTAGTATGGCGTGGGGCACAGATACGCAGTATTTT CASSMAWGTDTQYF
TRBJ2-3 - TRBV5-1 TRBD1 TGCGCCAGCAGCTTCACAGGGGCGGCCTACACAGATACGCAGTATTTT CASSFTGAAYTDTQYF
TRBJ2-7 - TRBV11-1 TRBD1 TGTGCCAGCAGCTCCACCGGGACAGGTTACTACGAGCAGTACTTC CASSSTGTGYYEQYF
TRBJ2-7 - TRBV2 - TGTGCCAGCATGCCCCCCGGACAGATCTACGAGCAGTACTTC CASMPPGQIYEQYF
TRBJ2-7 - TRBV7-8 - TGTGCCAGCAGCTTAGGTGGTACCTACGAGCAGTACTTC CASSLGGTYEQYF
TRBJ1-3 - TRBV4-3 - TGCGCCAGCAGCCAAGATATTAGCTCTGGAAACACCATATATTTT CASSQDISSGNTIYF
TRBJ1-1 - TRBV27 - TGTGCCAGCAGTTTATCATCTGCGAGGAACACTGAAGCTTTCTTT CASSLSSARNTEAFF
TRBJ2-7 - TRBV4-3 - TGCGCCAGCAGCCAAGATGTGCGCGGGCAGAACTACGAGCAGTACTTC CASSQDVRGQNYEQYF
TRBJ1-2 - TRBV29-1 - TGCAGCGTTGCCTCCGGGGGGTACAATGGCTACACCTTC CSVASGGYNGYTF
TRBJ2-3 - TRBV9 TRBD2 TGTGCCAGCAGCGTAGCCCCAGCGGGAGGGGGGGAGAGCACAGATACGCAGTATTTT CASSVAPAGGGESTDTQYF
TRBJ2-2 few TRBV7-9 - TGTGCCAGCAGCCCGACCTGGGGGCGCCCCGGGGAGCTGTTTTTT CASSPTWGRPGELFF
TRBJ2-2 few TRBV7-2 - TGTGCCAGCAGCTGGGTAGCTTCCGGGGAGCTGTTTTTT CASSWVASGELFF
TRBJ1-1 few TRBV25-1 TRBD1 TGTGCCAGCAGTTCCCGAGGGGGCTGGGAAGCTTTCTTT CASSSRGGWEAFF
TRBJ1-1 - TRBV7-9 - TGTGCCAGCAGCCACTCCTCCGGGAGTGGGAGGAACACTGAAGCTTTCTTT CASSHSSGSGRNTEAFF
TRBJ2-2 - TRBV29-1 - TGCAGCGTTGAAGTCAAGGGTCTTGCGGGGGCCAACACCGGGGAGCTGTTTTTT CSVEVKGLAGANTGELFF